This TCR beta chain was sequenced in a study of T cells in Graves' hyperthyroidism and ophthalmopathy. What was amplified from RNA transcripts were TCR beta CDR3 regions. The HTBI primer set was used in a first-round RT-PCR of the TCR CDR3. TCRdb processed the multiplex PCR reads anew with MiXCR; each CDR3 protein has one entry. Of 500,000 or so distinct CDR3 sequences listed, roughly 15% are singletons. This clonotype was counted a few times. Germline CDR1 reads SGDLS; CDR2 reads YYNGEE. V lost 4 bases, J lost 7 bases, and 7 bases stayed unmatched. The CDR3 sequence is 14 residues long. Orbital computed tomography, thyroid ultrasound, serum thyroxine and TRAb, and clinical symptoms together informed the diagnoses.

Sequenced sample: blood. The receptor's source is a woman in her late teens or twenties with Graves' ophthalmopathy. The genes are TRBV9 and TRBJ1-2; 10 positions match TRBD1. The CDR3 sequence is CASSPRTGGSGYTF. CDR3 in DNA: TGTGCCAGCAGCCCTCGGACAGGGGGAAGTGGCTACACCTTC.